The sequence of this T cell receptor (beta chain) was determined in a study of T cells expressing NK-cell markers. The overall study: Sorted T-cell subsets CD3+CD56+NKG2C+, CD3+CD56+NKG2C- and CD3+CD56-NKG2C+ were TCR beta-sequenced. Study results and limitations: The dominant NKG2C+ clonotypes represented about 1.0-7.5% of CD8+ T cells in over 5 donors.

The CDR3 runs to 14 residues. Germline CDR1 is DFQATT and CDR2 is SNEGSKA (reference sequence). On this clonotype: Its matching antigen is unknown.

cDNA encoding TCR beta was synthesized via 5'RACE template switching incorporating UMIs. No DNA is given; TCRdb re-called the 5' RACE reads and lists each CDR3 protein once. This sample's table has hundreds of thousands of distinct CDR3 sequences. This chain uses TRBV20-1 with TRBJ1-5; TCRdb reports TRBD1, a call that lacks DNA to check it against. This TCR came from a man aged 18-70 years in good health. The sequenced sample was blood T cells: a sorted CD56 or NKG2C T cell subset, CD4+ or CD8+ T cells, or bulk PBMC T cells (not recorded which). Here the CDR3 reads CSALTGGGNQPQHF.